This T cell receptor beta chain was obtained from a study of shared clonotypes between healthy human individuals. Overall study results and limits: Clonotype sharing among the donors was expected to vary with sequencing depth. Only a few donors were included, so the genetic and exposure-history diversity represented was limited.

In regard to this clone: Its antigen is as yet unknown.

As processed by the authors: Without quality scores, immunoSEQ junctional reads could not be filtered like full-length reads. Sequenced by immunoSEQ multiplex PCR; TCRdb stores in-frame clones only, minus some. That table furnishes V, J and clone size, whereas the DNA furnished D and trimming. The data contain about 490,000 clones, around 85% of them singletons. This clonotype was sampled from a woman between 35 and 50 years old in good health. Some clones in this sample may be carry-over from other donors' samples. Source material: PBMCs.

The CDR3 is CASRAGTGNYGYTF. CDR3 DNA sequence: TGTGCCAGCAGGGCGGGGACAGGGAACTATGGCTACACCTTC. The chain joins TRBV7-2 to TRBJ1-2, with 9 bases fitting TRBD1. Germline values: CDR1 SGHTA, CDR2 FQGNSA. Trimming cost V 6 bases and J 2 bases; bases outside gene matches: 4. The CDR3 is 14 amino acids. The variable domain in full, completed from reference TRBV7-2 and TRBJ1-2, reads GAGVSQSPSNKVTEKGKDVELRCDPISGHTALYWYRQSLGQGLEFLIYFQGNSAPDKSGLPSDRFSAERTGGSVSTLTIQRTQQEDSAVYLCASRAGTGNYGYTFGSGTRLTVV.